The present T cell receptor beta chain was sequenced within a study of beta chain features in type 1 diabetes. Study findings and constraints: In patients and controls equally, PCR might favor templates that are shorter. Significant though moderate, a shortening of TCRB CDR3s appeared in all four CD4+ subsets of Type 1 diabetes patients. Whether HLA type affects TCRB rearrangement stayed undetermined in the present work.

This clone was detected only a few times. The antigen remains unidentified. Germline V gene sequence: CDR1 KGHSH, CDR2 LQKENI. The CDR3 covers 13 residues. V lost 1 base to trimming and J lost 3 bases, with 6 bases between them. Expressed TCRB transcripts were sequenced because the entire RNA isolate underwent reverse transcription. For naive, central memory and regulatory T cell samples, reads averaged around 3.5 million. Data came from immunoSEQ multiplex PCR; TCRdb stores just in-frame clones and leaves some out. Found here are around 240,000 clones, roughly 17% of them singletons; the top ten hold approximately 0.086%.

The receptor comes from a man between 25 and 39 years old with type 1 diabetes. The V call is TRBV18, the J call TRBJ2-5, with D unresolved. The sample was naive CD4+ T cells from blood. CDR3 region: CASSPRQEETQYF. The CDR3 nucleotides are TGTGCCAGCTCACCACGGCAGGAAGAGACCCAGTACTTC.